Each of the 32 T cell receptor beta chains below was sequenced from the same sample in a study of cytomegalovirus exposure and HLA in healthy donors. It was with 60 Vbeta and 13 Jbeta primers that the PCR ran. Clones were read by immunoSEQ multiplex PCR, and TCRdb kept only the in-frame ones, dropping some. The profile shows roughly 200,000 clones, around 70% of them singletons. The material sequenced was PBMCs. These receptors all stem from a man between 40 and 49 years old in good health and CMV-seropositive.

The chain combines TRBV27 with TRBJ2-7, with TRBD2 as a possible D gene (6 bases). The germline V gene encodes CDR1 MNHEY and CDR2 SMNVEV (reference sequence). The CDR3 spans 14 residues. Trimming shortened V by 3 bases and J by 5 bases, and 14 bases separated the two germline ends. The CDR3 loop is CASSFRDWADEQYF. The CDR3 DNA sequence: TGTGCCAGCAGTTTCCGGGACTGGGCGGACGAGCAGTACTTC.

The V call is TRBV23-1, the J call TRBJ2-6; no definite D call. TRBV23-1 is reported as an ORF; its role is uncertain. This CDR3 contains 14 residues. Trimming shortened V by 10 bases and J by 2 bases, and 12 bases separated the two germline ends. CDR3 coding DNA: TGCGCCAACGGAACAGAGACTGGGGCCAACGTCCTGACTTTC. Its translation is CANGTETGANVLTF.

This clone showed up just a few times. The chain uses TRBV6-1 and TRBJ2-3, with 9 positions matching TRBD2. Losses at the gene ends were 3 bases for V and 2 bases for J; bases not matched to a gene: 6. The CDR3 sequence is 16 residues long. CDR1 is MNHNS, CDR2 SASEGT, per germline. The CDR3 here is CASSDLSGGLTDTQYF. The CDR3 region has the DNA TGTGCCAGCAGTGACCTGAGCGGGGGGCTCACAGATACGCAGTATTTT.

The chain has TRBV6-6 and TRBJ2-3; the match to TRBD2 covers 11 bases. Unmatched junction bases numbered 3, after V lost 4 bases and J lost 3 bases. Germline values: CDR1 MNHNY, CDR2 SVGAGI (reference sequence). CDR3 length: 15 residues. The CDR3 DNA sequence: TGTGCCAGCAGTTCCCCTAGCGGGGGGACAGATACGCAGTATTTT. It is translated as CASSSPSGGTDTQYF.

J is TRBJ1-2 and V is TRBV5-5; D may be TRBD1 (6 bases). V shed 3 bases and J shed 3 bases, with 9 bases lying between them. This CDR3 contains 13 residues. The germline gives CDR1 SGHKS, CDR2 YYEKEE (reference sequence). The CDR3 DNA sequence: TGTGCCAGCAGCTCCCGACAGGACTATGGCTACACCTTC. Its protein is CASSSRQDYGYTF. Full variable domain (outside the CDR3, taken from reference TRBV5-5 and TRBJ1-2): DAGVTQSPTHLIKTRGQQVTLRCSPISGHKSVSWYQQVLGQGPQFIFQYYEKEERGRGNFPDRFSARQFPNYSSELNVNALLLGDSALYLCASSSRQDYGYTFGSGTRLTVV.

J is TRBJ2-3 and V is TRBV7-2; 13 nucleotides match TRBD2. The CDR3 covers 16 residues. J gave up 0 bases and V 8 bases, and 5 bases lay outside the gene matches. Germline V lookup: CDR1 SGHTA, CDR2 FQGNSA. The CDR3 DNA follows: TGTGCCAGCCGACTAGCGGGGGGCTTTAGCACAGATACGCAGTATTTT. Its translation is CASRLAGGFSTDTQYF. Variable domain in full (rest from reference TRBV7-2 and TRBJ2-3): GAGVSQSPSNKVTEKGKDVELRCDPISGHTALYWYRQSLGQGLEFLIYFQGNSAPDKSGLPSDRFSAERTGGSVSTLTIQRTQQEDSAVYLCASRLAGGFSTDTQYFGPGTRLTVL.

The sample holds a few counts of this clone. The V call is TRBV6-5, the J call TRBJ1-2; D gene uncertain. From germline, CDR1 is MNHEY and CDR2 SVGAGI. The CDR3 totals 13 residues. V lost 3 bases to trimming and J lost 2 bases, with 7 bases between them. CDR3 in amino acids: CASSYDWNYGYTF. The CDR3 DNA sequence: TGTGCCAGCAGTTATGACTGGAACTATGGCTACACCTTC.

CDR3 sequence (DNA): TGTGCCAGCAGTCGCCGGGTGACTAATGAAAAACTGTTTTTT. Protein: CASSRRVTNEKLFF. This chain uses TRBV7-2 with TRBJ1-4; no clear D. This CDR3 has 14 amino acids. Germline V gene data show CDR1 as SGHTA and CDR2 as FQGNSA. Trimming removed 6 bases at V and 2 bases at J, with 10 bases between.

V gene TRBV27 combines with J gene TRBJ1-4; D might be TRBD1 (5 bases). V shed 3 bases and J shed 8 bases, with 10 bases lying between them. Germline-derived CDR1 and CDR2 are MNHEY and SMNVEV (reference sequence). The CDR3 is 13 amino acids. CDR3 amino acids: CASSLGHREKLFF. As DNA, the CDR3 is TGTGCCAGCAGTTTGGGCCACAGGGAAAAACTGTTTTTT.

This clone turned up a few times. The gene calls are TRBV15 and TRBJ2-1; TRBD1 matches 7 bases. CDR3 size: 14 residues. J was trimmed by 8 bases and V by 4 bases; bases with no gene match: 8. The germline CDR1 and CDR2 sequences are LNHNV and YYDKDF (reference sequence). CDR3 protein: CATSTAGGWYEQFF. As DNA, the CDR3 is TGTGCCACCAGCACCGCAGGGGGATGGTATGAGCAGTTCTTC.

This chain joins TRBV19 and TRBJ2-5; possible D gene TRBD1, 5 bases. The closer fit of TRBJ2-7 to the DNA end suggests the J call may be wrong. CDR1 is LNHDA, CDR2 SQIVND, per germline (reference sequence). The CDR3 is made up of 13 amino acids. The CDR3 DNA sequence: TGTGCCAGTAGTTGGGCAGGGTCCTACGAGCAGTACTTC. This translates into CASSWAGSYEQYF.

V and J are TRBV11-2 and TRBJ1-1; D remains ambiguous. The germline V gene encodes CDR1 SGHAT and CDR2 FQNNGV. This CDR3 is built from 14 residues. Trimming removed 7 bases at V and 2 bases at J, with 14 bases between. CDR3 DNA sequence: TGTGCCAGCAATCATGGGAGACCCAACACTGAAGCTTTCTTT. Its translation is CASNHGRPNTEAFF.

This clone was seen more than once but under ten times. V and J are TRBV9 and TRBJ1-1; D gene ambiguous. The CDR3 is made up of 15 amino acids. Trimming left V 4 bases short and J 1 base short, with 14 bases between. Germline V gene data show CDR1 as SGDLS and CDR2 as YYNGEE. The CDR3 sequence is CASSLREGRNTEAFF. DNA for the CDR3: TGTGCCAGCAGCCTACGAGAGGGAAGGAACACTGAAGCTTTCTTT.

The chain joins TRBV2 to TRBJ2-7; weak D call: TRBD1 (5 bases). Trimming took 3 bases from V and 6 from J, leaving 12 bases between them. The CDR3 loop spans 13 amino acids. The V gene's germline CDR1 is SNHLY and CDR2 FYNNEI. CDR3 loop: CASSERQTSEQYF. The CDR3 region has the DNA TGTGCCAGCAGTGAGCGACAGACTTCCGAGCAGTACTTC.

Remarks on this clone: At one of its ends the junction is not consistent with the germline gene, which may arise from a read error. The CDR3 is CVSSPRLDGNQPQHF. The DNA of the CDR3 is TGTGTCAGCAGCCCCCGACTTGACGGGAATCAGCCCCAGCATTTT. The V gene is TRBV7-2, the J gene TRBJ1-5; D not resolved. The CDR3 contains 15 residues. Germline V gene sequence: CDR1 SGHTA, CDR2 FQGNSA.

This clone was counted between two and nine times. The chain links TRBV6-5 to TRBJ1-2, with TRBD1 matching 10 bases. V was clipped by 5 bases and J by 5 bases; unmatched bases: 5. The V gene's germline CDR1 is MNHEY and CDR2 SVGAGI. The CDR3 has 14 amino acids. DNA for the CDR3: TGTGCCAGCAGTAAAGACAGGGGGCCGTATGGCTACACCTTC. This encodes CASSKDRGPYGYTF.

CDR3 protein: CASSNGQTNYGYTF. The CDR3 nucleotides read TGTGCCAGCAGCAATGGGCAGACCAACTATGGCTACACCTTC. The chain recombines TRBV21-1 with TRBJ1-2; TRBD1, the table's D call, lacks a check against the DNA. TRBV21-1 constitutes a pseudogene. There are 14 residues in the CDR3.

The chain combines TRBV19 with TRBJ2-5; 10 bases match TRBD1. This CDR3 contains 16 residues. The V segment lost 4 bases and the J segment 2 bases; nucleotides outside the gene matches: 7. Germline CDR1 and CDR2: LNHDA and SQIVND (reference sequence). The DNA of the CDR3 is TGTGCCAGTAGTAGTCCCCGGGACAGGGGACAAGAGACCCAGTACTTC. Its protein product is CASSSPRDRGQETQYF. Drawing the rest from reference TRBV19 and TRBJ2-5, the complete variable domain is DGGITQSPKYLFRKEGQNVTLSCEQNLNHDAMYWYRQDPGQGLRLIYYSQIVNDFQKGDIAEGYSVSREKKESFPLTVTSAQKNPTAFYLCASSSPRDRGQETQYFGPGTRLLVL.

The gene calls are TRBV6-1 and TRBJ1-1, with no clear D. The length of the CDR3 is 13 residues. Germline loops: CDR1 MNHNS, CDR2 SASEGT. Trimming stripped 6 bases from V and 6 bases from J, with 14 bases between. As DNA, the CDR3 is TGTGCCAGCAGACATACGGGTTACCCTGAAGCTTTCTTT. Its protein is CASRHTGYPEAFF.

The rearrangement links TRBV6-5 to TRBJ2-3; TRBD2 matches at 8 bases. This CDR3 has 14 residues. The germline gives CDR1 MNHEY, CDR2 SVGAGI. Trimming cost V 5 bases and J 4 bases; bases outside gene matches: 5. CDR3 coding DNA: TGTGCCAGCAGTCCGGGACTAGTTTCAGATACGCAGTATTTT. Amino acids: CASSPGLVSDTQYF.

This clone has more than one count but fewer than ten. This chain joins TRBV19 and TRBJ1-2; 7 bases align to TRBD1. Per germline, CDR1 LNHDA and CDR2 SQIVND (reference sequence). V shed 4 bases, J shed 5 bases, and the junction held 7 bases outside the gene matches. The CDR3 loop spans 14 amino acids. CDR3 DNA sequence: TGTGCCAGTAGTAGGGGACAGATCACGTATGGCTACACCTTC. Amino acid sequence: CASSRGQITYGYTF.

The CDR3 protein is CASSVTTGGNTEAFF. The CDR3 DNA reads TGTGCCAGCAGCGTCACGACAGGGGGGAACACTGAAGCTTTCTTT. This chain joins TRBV11-2 and TRBJ1-1; TRBD1 matches 9 bases. The CDR3 spans 15 residues. The germline gives CDR1 SGHAT, CDR2 FQNNGV. J lost 1 base, V lost 5 bases, and 5 bases had no gene match.

The chain has TRBV2 and TRBJ2-6; 7 positions agree with TRBD1. The V gene end was trimmed by 6 bases and the J gene end by 0 bases; junction bases not matched to a gene: 2. Germline CDR1 reads SNHLY; CDR2 reads FYNNEI. The length of the CDR3 is 15 residues. Written as DNA, the CDR3 is TGTGCCAGCAGGACAGGGAACTCTGGGGCCAACGTCCTGACTTTC. This codes for CASRTGNSGANVLTF.

The gene calls are TRBV4-1 and TRBJ1-4; D is unclear. Per the germline V gene, CDR1 is MGHRA and CDR2 is YSYEKL. Trimming removed 6 bases from V and 1 base from J, with 15 bases in between. This CDR3 has 16 amino acids. This CDR3 is CASRPRGAGTNEKLFF. The CDR3 nucleotides are TGCGCCAGCAGGCCCCGAGGCGCGGGAACTAATGAAAAACTGTTTTTT.

This clone was seen a few times. V usage is TRBV7-6 and J usage is TRBJ2-7; D unresolved. CDR1 SGHVS and CDR2 FNYEAQ come from the germline V gene. The CDR3 is made up of 14 amino acids. Trimming shortened V by 3 bases and J by 4 bases, and 13 bases separated the two germline ends. DNA for the CDR3: TGTGCCAGCAGCTTCATAGGAGAAGGATACGAGCAGTACTTC. It is translated as CASSFIGEGYEQYF.

CDR3 loop: CASSLAGSAGELFF. Here the CDR3 DNA reads TGTGCCAGCAGCTTAGCGGGTTCCGCCGGGGAGCTGTTTTTT. The chain couples TRBV11-3 to TRBJ2-2; no clear D gene. Trimming cost V 1 base and J 6 bases, with 9 bases left between them. Germline CDR1 SGHNT, CDR2 YENEEA. CDR3 length equals 14 residues. The whole variable domain, filled in from reference TRBV11-3 and TRBJ2-2, reads EAGVVQSPRYKIIEKKQPVAFWCNPISGHNTLYWYLQNLGQGPELLIRYENEEAVDDSQLPKDRFSAERLKGVDSTLKIQPAELGDSAVYLCASSLAGSAGELFFGEGSRLTVL.

V usage is TRBV9 and J usage is TRBJ1-6; TRBD1 agrees at 9 bases. Germline loops: CDR1 SGDLS, CDR2 YYNGEE. There are 14 residues in the CDR3. Unmatched junction bases numbered 5, after V lost 4 bases and J lost 9 bases. DNA for the CDR3: TGTGCCAGCAGCCCCGGACAGGGGCGTTCACCCCTCCACTTT. It translates to CASSPGQGRSPLHF.

In its sample, this clone was seen a few times. The V gene is TRBV5-1, the J gene TRBJ2-1; 11 nucleotides align to TRBD1. V was pared by 0 bases and J by 6 bases, with 11 bases of the junction left unmatched. Germline CDR1 and CDR2: SGHRS and YFSETQ. The CDR3 contains 18 residues. The CDR3 reads CASSLAVTGTGGGNEQFF. DNA for the CDR3: TGCGCCAGCAGCTTGGCCGTTACCGGGACAGGGGGTGGCAATGAGCAGTTCTTC.

This clone was seen a few times. This sequence joins TRBV18 and TRBJ2-7, with unresolved D. V lost 4 bases, J lost 5 bases, and 12 bases lay in between. Germline values: CDR1 KGHSH, CDR2 LQKENI. The CDR3 is made up of 13 amino acids. CDR3 sequence (DNA): TGTGCCAGCTCACAGCTTGCTGTCCACGAGCAGTACTTC. It yields the protein CASSQLAVHEQYF.

The chain employs TRBV5-4 and TRBJ2-2, with D possibly being TRBD2 (6 bases). Germline V gene data show CDR1 as SGHNT and CDR2 as YYREEE (reference sequence). The CDR3 sequence is 17 residues long. Trimming pared 0 bases from V and 4 bases from J, leaving 16 bases between. CDR3 region: CASSLEPLAGRTGELFF. In DNA form, the CDR3 reads TGTGCCAGCAGCTTGGAACCTCTGGCGGGGCGCACCGGGGAGCTGTTTTTT.

This clone was found once. The V and J genes are TRBV7-9 and TRBJ1-2, with 8 bases lining up with TRBD1. Germline V gene data show CDR1 as SEHNR and CDR2 as FQNEAQ (reference sequence). There are 12 residues in the CDR3. V trimming: 1 base; J trimming: 11 bases; junction bases outside the gene matches: 3. CDR3 nucleotides: TGTGCCAGCAGCTTAGACCAGGGGGCTTACACCTTC. Translating gives CASSLDQGAYTF.

The rearrangement uses TRBV7-2 and TRBJ1-5; D uncertain. V gave up 1 base and J gave up 3 bases, with 4 bases separating them. CDR3 length: 13 amino acids. Germline V gives CDR1 SGHTA, CDR2 FQGNSA. The CDR3 DNA sequence: TGTGCCAGCAGCTTAGATTACAATCAGCCCCAGCATTTT. It codes for CASSLDYNQPQHF.